These 26 T cell receptor beta chains came from one sample sequenced in a study. TCRdb re-called the 5' RACE reads with MiXCR, one entry per CDR3 protein. The data show about 42,000 distinct CDR3 sequences, approximately 30% seen once. The sequencing input was tumor-infiltrating memory CD4+ T cells sorted from the breast tumor. The subset denotes: memory CD4+ T cells, CD4+CD45RO+CD25-. These receptors came from a female donor with breast cancer.

For this clonotype: Since no conserved phenylalanine or tryptophan closes the CDR3, a read error is the likely cause. This chain's CDR3 is CASSLASGVSNEQFL. The CDR3 coding sequence is TGCGCCAGCAGCTTAGCTAGCGGGGTGTCCAATGAGCAGTTCCTC. The V call is TRBV5-1, the J call TRBJ2-1, with 9 positions matching TRBD2. From germline, CDR1 is SGHRS and CDR2 YFSETQ. There are 15 residues in the CDR3. V trimming: 2 bases; J trimming: 6 bases; junction bases outside the gene matches: 6.

This clonotype was recorded a few times. The chain couples TRBV2 to TRBJ2-7; 10 bases align to TRBD1. V shed 6 bases and J 1 base; nucleotides not matched to a gene: 6. Germline-derived CDR1 and CDR2 are SNHLY and FYNNEI. The CDR3 is 15 residues long. The CDR3, as DNA: TGTGCCAGCAGCGACCGGGACAGGGGTTCCTACGAGCAGTACTTC. Encoded protein: CASSDRDRGSYEQYF.

This clonotype appeared many times. This chain links TRBV9 with TRBJ2-2; 8 bases fit TRBD1. The CDR3 is 16 residues long. CDR1 and CDR2 from the germline V gene are SGDLS and YYNGEE. V shed 0 bases, J shed 5 bases, and the junction held 6 bases outside the gene matches. The CDR3: CASSVVSGGATGELFF. As DNA, the CDR3 is TGTGCCAGCAGCGTAGTGTCAGGGGGCGCGACCGGGGAGCTGTTTTTT.

In this sample, this clonotype turned up a few times. This chain links TRBV6-5 with TRBJ2-3; D ambiguous. Trimming shortened V by 6 bases and J by 2 bases, and 9 bases separated the two germline ends. The CDR3 is 13 amino acids. In germline, CDR1 is MNHEY, CDR2 SVGAGI. Written as DNA, the CDR3 is TGTGCCAGCAGACTAACAGACACAGATACGCAGTATTTT. Its translation is CASRLTDTDTQYF.

The V gene is TRBV7-2, the J gene TRBJ2-5; D gene uncertain. The CDR3 is 14 residues long. Trimming took 5 bases from V and 2 from J, leaving 12 bases between them. Germline assignment: CDR1 SGHTA and CDR2 FQGNSA. CDR3 in amino acids: CASSPSRSQETQYF. The CDR3 region has the DNA TGTGCCAGCAGCCCCTCCAGGTCACAAGAGACCCAGTACTTC.

This chain links TRBV10-2 with TRBJ2-2; 8 nucleotides line up with TRBD2. CDR1 WSHSY and CDR2 SAAADI come from the germline V gene. The ends lost 7 bases at V and 4 bases at J; junction bases unmatched: 11. This CDR3 spans 16 amino acids. CDR3 sequence: CASIEVGTSPTGELFF. CDR3 DNA: TGCGCCAGCATCGAGGTTGGGACTAGTCCCACCGGGGAGCTGTTTTTT.

In its sample, this clonotype was seen a few times. The J gene is TRBJ2-7, the V gene TRBV18; TRBD2 matches 8 bases. The J segment lost 1 base and the V segment lost 4 bases, leaving 6 bases of the junction unmatched. This CDR3 is built from 15 residues. CDR1 and CDR2 (germline): KGHSH, LQKENI. The chain's CDR3 is CASSREAGESYEQYF. DNA of the CDR3: TGTGCCAGCTCACGGGAAGCGGGAGAATCCTACGAGCAGTACTTC.

The V and J genes are TRBV25-1 and TRBJ2-7; 9 bases align to TRBD1. Per germline, CDR1 MGHDK and CDR2 SYGVNS. This CDR3 spans 14 amino acids. With 5 bases clipped from V and 5 bases from J, the junction kept 7 bases outside the gene matches. CDR3 sequence: CASSTSTGGDEQYF. CDR3 DNA sequence: TGTGCCAGCAGTACGTCAACAGGGGGCGACGAGCAGTACTTC.

The chain employs TRBV15 and TRBJ2-5; 9 positions agree with TRBD1. This CDR3 contains 14 residues. The V gene's germline CDR1 is LNHNV and CDR2 YYDKDF (reference sequence). Germline trimming cut 3 bases from V and 5 bases from J; bases unmatched to any gene: 4. The CDR3 nucleotides are TGTGCCACCAGCAGTGGCGGGACAGGGGAGACCCAGTACTTC. Protein product: CATSSGGTGETQYF.

This clonotype was seen a few times. This rearrangement joins TRBV3-1 to TRBJ2-7; TRBD2 matches at 12 bases. V shed 1 base, J shed 3 bases, and the junction held 7 bases outside the gene matches. Germline assignment: CDR1 LGHDT and CDR2 YNNKEL (reference sequence). The CDR3 is 17 amino acids. The CDR3 DNA follows: TGTGCCAGCAGCCAAGCCCTACTAGCGGGGGGCGACTACGAGCAGTACTTC. Amino acids: CASSQALLAGGDYEQYF.

V gene TRBV20-1 combines with J gene TRBJ1-3; tentatively, D is TRBD1 (5 bases). The CDR3 sequence is 16 residues long. Trimming shortened V by 3 bases and J by 0 bases, and 15 bases separated the two germline ends. Germline V gives CDR1 DFQATT, CDR2 SNEGSKA (reference sequence). The CDR3 sequence: CSASGGRGNSGNTIYF. CDR3 nucleotides: TGCAGTGCTAGTGGAGGGCGGGGGAACTCTGGAAACACCATATATTTT.

This clonotype turned up a few times. This chain's CDR3 is CSAEAEGDIQYF. The CDR3 nucleotides read TGCAGTGCTGAGGCTGAGGGGGACATTCAGTACTTC. This chain connects TRBV20-1 to TRBJ2-4, with D maybe TRBD1 (6 bases). CDR1 and CDR2 from the germline V gene are DFQATT and SNEGSKA (reference sequence). This CDR3 is 12 amino acids long. V was clipped by 5 bases and J by 8 bases, with 13 bases between them.

The rearrangement joins TRBV5-6 to TRBJ2-2, with TRBD1 identical over 9 bases. V dropped 2 bases and J dropped 6; count of bases not matched to a gene: 8. The germline V gene has CDR1 SGHDT and CDR2 YYEEEE. The CDR3 is 16 residues long. In nucleotides, the CDR3 is TGTGCCAGCAGCTTCCCGGGACAGGGAAGTGCCGGGGAGCTGTTTTTT. Its protein is CASSFPGQGSAGELFF.

A note on this clonotype: The CDR3 carries no conserved terminal phenylalanine or tryptophan, so it likely arises from a read error. The chain recombines TRBV12-3 or TRBV12-4 with TRBJ2-5; 7 bases fit TRBD2. The CDR3 extends over 14 amino acids. Trimming at V came to 3 bases and at J to 6 bases, leaving 7 bases not matched to a gene. CDR3 protein: CASSFRGSGKTQYS. The CDR3 coding sequence is TGTGCCAGCAGTTTTCGCGGGAGTGGGAAGACCCAGTACTCC.

The V gene is TRBV4-2, the J gene TRBJ2-5; the D is unclear. The V gene's germline CDR1 is LGHNA and CDR2 YNFKEQ. V was clipped by 0 bases and J by 6 bases, with 14 bases between them. CDR3 length: 15 amino acids. In DNA, the CDR3 is TGTGCCAGCAGCCAAGAACCGGACGCGGCGAAGACCCAGTACTTC. Amino acids: CASSQEPDAAKTQYF.

This clonotype has a single count. V and J are TRBV12-3 or TRBV12-4 and TRBJ1-5; unclear D gene. Trimming took off 3 bases at V and 10 bases at J, with 10 bases between the two ends. This CDR3 comprises 12 residues. The CDR3 region has the DNA TGTGCCAGCAGTTTGGAGGGAGGTCCCCAGCATTTT. Its protein product is CASSLEGGPQHF.

This clonotype was picked up a small number of times. The gene calls are TRBV6-1 and TRBJ1-4; perhaps TRBD1 as D (6 bases). The CDR3 is 13 residues long. Deletions cut 5 bases from V and 10 bases from J, with 14 bases between. Per the germline V gene, CDR1 is MNHNS and CDR2 is SASEGT. The CDR3 reads CASSYRQEGKLFF. The CDR3 nucleotides read TGTGCCAGCAGTTACAGACAGGAGGGAAAACTGTTTTTT.

The chain links TRBV24-1 to TRBJ2-1, with TRBD2 identical over 11 bases. Germline CDR1 is KGHDR and CDR2 is SFDVKD. The CDR3 has 14 amino acids. Trimming at V came to 4 bases and at J to 10 bases, leaving 5 bases not matched to a gene. The CDR3 sequence is CATSEPLAGGEQFF. Written as DNA, the CDR3 is TGTGCCACCAGTGAGCCCCTAGCGGGAGGCGAGCAGTTCTTC.

This clonotype was found a few times. The chain combines TRBV4-2 with TRBJ2-1; 12 positions match TRBD2. This CDR3 is built from 16 residues. Germline trimming cut 3 bases from V and 5 bases from J; bases unmatched to any gene: 5. The germline gives CDR1 LGHNA, CDR2 YNFKEQ. The chain's CDR3 is CASSQRTSGADNEQFF. The CDR3 coding sequence is TGTGCCAGCAGCCAGAGGACTAGCGGGGCAGACAATGAGCAGTTCTTC.

The rearrangement uses TRBV27 and TRBJ1-6; D possibly corresponds to TRBD1 (6 bases). CDR3 length: 13 amino acids. CDR1 and CDR2 (germline): MNHEY, SMNVEV (reference sequence). Trimming removed 8 bases from V and 7 bases from J, with 12 bases in between. CDR3 in DNA: TGTGCCAGCCAGGGGCAACGGAATTCACCCCTCCACTTT. The encoded protein is CASQGQRNSPLHF.

This clonotype has a handful of counts. The gene calls are TRBV5-1 and TRBJ2-2; no firm D call. V was cut by 0 bases and J by 6 bases, with 9 bases left in between. From germline, CDR1 is SGHRS and CDR2 YFSETQ. The CDR3 contains 14 residues. This CDR3 reads CASSLEHASGELFF. In nucleotides, the CDR3 is TGCGCCAGCAGCTTGGAACATGCTTCCGGGGAGCTGTTTTTT.

V is TRBV12-3 or TRBV12-4 and J is TRBJ1-1, with TRBD1 as a possible D gene (6 bases). The CDR3 extends over 14 amino acids. V shed 3 bases and J shed 1 base, with 9 bases lying between them. The CDR3 reads CASSFKGGNTEAFF. CDR3 sequence (DNA): TGTGCCAGCAGTTTTAAAGGGGGGAACACTGAAGCTTTCTTT.

This clonotype was seen more than once but under ten times. The gene calls are TRBV7-3 and TRBJ1-4; 7 bases align to TRBD1. This CDR3 spans 13 amino acids. Germline CDR1 and CDR2: SGHTA and FQGTGA. J lost 4 bases, V lost 8 bases, and 4 bases had no gene match. The CDR3 DNA sequence: TGTGCCAGCTTAGGGACAGATAATGAAAAACTGTTTTTT. This sequence encodes CASLGTDNEKLFF.

This clonotype was picked up a small number of times. This rearrangement joins TRBV7-2 to TRBJ2-7; tentatively, D is TRBD1 or TRBD2 (5 bases each). The length of the CDR3 is 14 residues. The germline gives CDR1 SGHTA, CDR2 FQGNSA. V was clipped by 1 base and J by 7 bases, with 14 bases between them. The CDR3 DNA is TGTGCCAGCAGCTTAGATTTATCTTGGGGGGAGCAGTACTTC. It codes for CASSLDLSWGEQYF.

V usage is TRBV27 and J usage is TRBJ1-2; D not resolved. The germline gives CDR1 MNHEY, CDR2 SMNVEV (reference sequence). The V gene lost 7 bases and the J gene lost 8 bases, with 11 bases spanning the gap. This CDR3 has 11 amino acids. As DNA, the CDR3 is TGTGCCAGCAAGAATACCTTGGGCTACACCTTC. Residues: CASKNTLGYTF.

This clonotype was observed a few times. One end of the junction is discordant with germline, which a read error may explain. The chain joins TRBV2 to TRBJ2-3, with D uncertain. This CDR3 comprises 11 residues. Germline CDR1 SNHLY, CDR2 FYNNEI. CDR3 nucleotides: TGTGCCAGCGTATTCGGGCTAGTTTGGAATTTT. Translation: CASVFGLVWNF.